This T cell receptor beta chain comes out of a study of T cell repertoires in cytomegalovirus infection. With respect to this clonotype: Its cognate antigen is unknown.

TCRdb reanalysed the reads using MiXCR and keeps one entry per CDR3 protein. The sample carries around 190,000 distinct CDR3 sequences, approximately 15% recorded once. The CDR3 is made up of 14 amino acids. The germline V gene has CDR1 SGHRS and CDR2 YFSETQ. V shed 4 bases, J shed 6 bases, and the junction held 5 bases outside the gene matches. Study-wide points: Ex vivo, HLA-C-restricted CMV-specific TCR beta clonotypes prevailed over the rest of the response.

This clonotype was sampled from a human donor in good health (CMV status not recorded). Some clones in this sample may be carry-over from other donors' samples. This chain links TRBV5-1 with TRBJ2-2; 8 nucleotides agree with TRBD2. The specimen was PBMCs. In DNA form, the CDR3 reads TGCGCCAGCAGCCCCACGGGGGGGGCCGGGGAGCTGTTTTTT. This codes for CASSPTGGAGELFF.